This TCR beta chain was recorded in a study of blood T cell repertoires in COVID-19. As for the study in general: Samples came from the United States, Italy and Spain, spanning acute and convalescent COVID-19. Sample material is recorded as cDNA or gDNA derived from T cells, B-cell-depleted T cells, or PBMCs.

Authors' methods: Estimation of nucleated cell counts was performed using reference gene primer amplification. The assay was immunoSEQ multiplex PCR, and TCRdb's table has in-frame clones only and misses some. V, J and clone size were drawn from that table, and D and trimming were deduced from the DNA. This sample yields about 210,000 clones, of which more than 75% are seen a single time; approximately 6.2% belongs to the top ten. Sequenced sample: peripheral blood. This TCR came from a man between 60 and 75 years old who had recovered from COVID-19.

The CDR3 sequence is CASSTQGAGYEQYF. The CDR3 nucleotides are TGTGCCAGTAGTACCCAGGGGGCCGGCTACGAGCAGTACTTC. The chain employs TRBV19 and TRBJ2-7; 8 nucleotides match TRBD1. With V trimmed by 4 bases and J by 3 bases, 5 bases remained unmatched. The CDR3 extends over 14 amino acids. Germline V gene sequence: CDR1 LNHDA, CDR2 SQIVND (reference sequence). The whole variable domain, remainder taken from reference TRBV19 and TRBJ2-7, is DGGITQSPKYLFRKEGQNVTLSCEQNLNHDAMYWYRQDPGQGLRLIYYSQIVNDFQKGDIAEGYSVSREKKESFPLTVTSAQKNPTAFYLCASSTQGAGYEQYFGPGTRLTVT.